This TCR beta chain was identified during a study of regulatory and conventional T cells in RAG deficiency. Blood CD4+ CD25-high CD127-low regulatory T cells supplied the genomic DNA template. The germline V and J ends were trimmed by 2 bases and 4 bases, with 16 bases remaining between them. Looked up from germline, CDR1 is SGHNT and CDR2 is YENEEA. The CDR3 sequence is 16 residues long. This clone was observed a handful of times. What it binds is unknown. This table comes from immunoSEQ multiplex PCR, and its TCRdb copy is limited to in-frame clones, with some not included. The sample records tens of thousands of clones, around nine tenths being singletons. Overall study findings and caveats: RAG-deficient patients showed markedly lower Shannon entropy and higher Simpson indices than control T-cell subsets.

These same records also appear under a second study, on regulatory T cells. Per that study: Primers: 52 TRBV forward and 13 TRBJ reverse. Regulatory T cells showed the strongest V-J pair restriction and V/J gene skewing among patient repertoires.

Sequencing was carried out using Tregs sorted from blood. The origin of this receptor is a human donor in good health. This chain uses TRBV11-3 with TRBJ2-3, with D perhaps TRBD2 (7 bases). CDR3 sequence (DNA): TGTGCCAGCAGCTTATCCCCGATAGGGGGGGCAGATACGCAGTATTTT. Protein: CASSLSPIGGADTQYF. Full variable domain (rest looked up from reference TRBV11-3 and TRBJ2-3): EAGVVQSPRYKIIEKKQPVAFWCNPISGHNTLYWYLQNLGQGPELLIRYENEEAVDDSQLPKDRFSAERLKGVDSTLKIQPAELGDSAVYLCASSLSPIGGADTQYFGPGTRLTVL.